The entry that follows covers one T cell receptor beta chain sequence. This clonotype was detected ten times or more. The specificity of this receptor is unknown. Base qualities were left out, and no much larger clone turns up one base away. This sample was taken from a study of blood T cells in healthy people across ages (dated by TCRdb to about 2015). For the study in its entirety: In model experiments, roughly one uniquely barcoded TCR beta cDNA molecule per two T cells was captured by template switching. Using deep sequencing normalized with unique cDNA molecular identifiers, the study measured how TCR beta repertoire diversity changes with age. For two donors (one aged 18 to 29 and one aged 80 or older), the study analyzed two additional independent replicas of 1 million unique cDNA reads from the same blood draw. Donors were grouped into four age groups: young (average approximately 15 years), middle-aged (around 39), aged (around 56) and long-lived (approximately 78). To avoid experimental bias, donors of different ages were randomly spread across the sequencing lanes. What the study reported, not specific to this receptor: The CMV infection status of donors was not known, potentially confounding age-related changes in expanded clonotypes. There was a strong correlation between observed TCR beta diversity and the percentage of naive T cells measured by flow cytometry. Total diversity estimates from one million sequenced T cells were considered lower bounds and underestimates. Compared with the aged group, more naive CD4+ T cells, fewer expanded clones and increased TCR diversity were shown by the long-lived group, suggesting age selection. As age increased, observed TCR beta diversity per million T cells dropped in a roughly linear way, and a significant reduction was already evident by age roughly 36. Conclusive comparison of naive and antigen-experienced compartments was prevented by the profiling of bulk unsorted PBMCs.

The library was prepared using 5' RACE. This sample was sequenced with an Illumina HiSeq 2500. A second PCR of roughly 7 to 11 cycles was performed with a sample-barcoded 5' primer and a J-beta primer mix. A unique molecular identifier was introduced onto each TCR beta cDNA molecule by a template-switch 5' adaptor carrying 12 random nucleotides. Each sample yielded at least 3 million CDR3-containing paired-end reads. All of the RNA was converted into first-strand cDNA using the Mint cDNA synthesis kit, with a TRBC-specific oligonucleotide serving as the primer. Following uracil-DNA glycosylase treatment, all cDNA underwent a first 18-cycle PCR with the universal primers M1SS and BC2_uni_R. On the authors' methods: Each sample was normalized by randomly selecting 1 million high-quality reads, each carrying a distinct molecular identifier. Instead of being binned into consensus sequences, reads with shared molecular identifiers were discarded. MiTCR, with a Q25 quality threshold and the strictest error-elimination algorithm, was used for CDR3 identification, clonotype clustering and error correction. A nonparametric unseen species model with Euler transformation was used to estimate a lower bound on total TCR beta diversity. TCRdb reworked the public reads: Q25 trimming with fastp, MiXCR clone assembly, productive beta chains retained. Here each entry gathers all rows of one CDR3 protein and keeps the most common genes and DNA. None of the V and J calls come from the authors' own analysis; TCRdb made them. The sample table contains about 730,000 distinct CDR3 sequences; only one count was recorded for 35% to 45% of them. 20% to 25% of the sample lies in the top ten.

The CDR3 covers 17 residues, taking in both the cysteine and the phenylalanine. Only CDR3 DNA remains: 51 bases, in frame from the first base. V sheds 1 base and J sheds 2 bases, leaving 19 bases between their ends. CDR1 SGHRS and CDR2 YFSETQ are derived from the germline V gene. The donors were 40 or so Caucasian individuals from Russia, aged 6 to 90 years, who were systemically healthy. Ten milliliters of peripheral blood were drawn from each donor into EDTA-treated Vacutainer tubes. PBMCs were isolated by Ficoll-Paque density-gradient centrifugation, with at least 6 million obtained per sample. Trizol reagent was used to extract total RNA from the PBMCs, yielding at least 6 micrograms per sample. The percentages of naive CD45RAhigh/CD27high T cells were determined by flow cytometry on a PBMC aliquot from every donor.

Sequencing was performed on blood. The rearranged segments are TRBV5-1 and TRBJ2-7, with the D call perhaps TRBD1 or TRBD2, each one matching 5 bases. The clonotype comes from a woman aged 60-75 years in good health. The DNA sequence is given as TGCGCCAGCAGCTTGTCGAGGCGGCAGGGAGTAACCTACGAGCAGTACTTC. This encodes CASSLSRRQGVTYEQYF. The reference TRBV5-1 and TRBJ2-7 proteins fill in what lies around the CDR3, so the full variable domain reads KAGVTQTPRYLIKTRGQQVTLSCSPISGHRSVSWYQQTPGQGLQFLFEYFSETQRNKGNFPGRFSGRQFSNSRSEMNVSTLELGDSALYLCASSLSRRQGVTYEQYFGPGTRLTVT.